This is a list of T cell receptor beta chains from one sample in a study of CD8+ T cells in alopecia areata. The assay was immunoSEQ multiplex PCR, and TCRdb's table has in-frame clones only and misses some. Of about 120,000 clones in the sample, less than 75% were seen once. Sequences were derived from CD8+ T cells sorted from blood, sampled at week 4, from a patient treated with tofacitinib. The receptors were sampled from a human donor with alopecia areata. Both conserved end residues are part of each CDR3. D genes are given only for firm matches. The listing skips clone size in some rows; elsewhere it reads once, few, many or a size class.

CDR3nt: TGTGCCAGCAGCCGCCTAGCGGCATATGAGCAGTTCTTC; CDR3aa: CASSRLAAYEQFF; j_gene: TRBJ2-1; v_gene: TRBV2; d_gene: TRBD2; len: 13; abundance: NA
CDR3nt: TGTGCCAGCAGCCCCAGAGGGGGGGGCGCCAACTATGGCTACACCTTC; CDR3aa: CASSPRGGGANYGYTF; j_gene: TRBJ1-2; v_gene: TRBV7-9; d_gene: NA; len: 16; abundance: NA
CDR3nt: TGCGCCAGGGGGACCAAGGACATAGGGACATTCTACGAGCAGTACTTC; CDR3aa: CARGTKDIGTFYEQYF; j_gene: TRBJ2-7; v_gene: TRBV23-1; d_gene: NA; len: 16; abundance: NA
CDR3nt: TGCAGCGTTGAAGACGGCCCCAGCTCCTACGAGCAGTACTTC; CDR3aa: CSVEDGPSSYEQYF; j_gene: TRBJ2-7; v_gene: TRBV29-1; d_gene: NA; len: 14; abundance: few
CDR3nt: TGCGCCAGCAGTCAACCCGGACAGGTGGTCCACAATCAGCCCCAGCATTTT; CDR3aa: CASSQPGQVVHNQPQHF; j_gene: TRBJ1-5; v_gene: TRBV23-1; d_gene: TRBD1; len: 17; abundance: NA
CDR3nt: TGTGCCACCAGCAGAGATAAGGGGAGGACTTACGAGCAGTACTTC; CDR3aa: CATSRDKGRTYEQYF; j_gene: TRBJ2-7; v_gene: TRBV15; d_gene: NA; len: 15; abundance: NA
CDR3nt: TGTGCCTGGAGTAGGGGCGAGTACACTGAAGCTTTCTTT; CDR3aa: CAWSRGEYTEAFF; j_gene: TRBJ1-1; v_gene: TRBV30; d_gene: NA; len: 13; abundance: NA
CDR3nt: TGTGCCAGCAGCGTAGATGGCGGAACCTCTGGAAACACCATATATTTT; CDR3aa: CASSVDGGTSGNTIYF; j_gene: TRBJ1-3; v_gene: TRBV9; d_gene: NA; len: 16; abundance: NA
CDR3nt: TGTGCCAGCAGCCTTATGGGGACAGTGAACACTGAAGCTTTCTTT; CDR3aa: CASSLMGTVNTEAFF; j_gene: TRBJ1-1; v_gene: TRBV28; d_gene: TRBD1; len: 15; abundance: NA
CDR3nt: TGCAGCGTGTTACGGGGAATGAACACTGAAGCTTTCTTT; CDR3aa: CSVLRGMNTEAFF; j_gene: TRBJ1-1; v_gene: TRBV29-1; d_gene: NA; len: 13; abundance: NA
CDR3nt: TGCAGCGTCGTCTTAGGGGCGGAGGCTTTCTTT; CDR3aa: CSVVLGAEAFF; j_gene: TRBJ1-1; v_gene: TRBV29-1; d_gene: NA; len: 11; abundance: NA
CDR3nt: TGTGCCTATGCCGGGACAGGGCCCTACGAGCAGTACTTC; CDR3aa: CAYAGTGPYEQYF; j_gene: TRBJ2-7; v_gene: TRBV30; d_gene: TRBD1; len: 13; abundance: NA
CDR3nt: TGTGCCAGCAGCGTATCGGACAGGGCCGAGCATTCACCCCTCCACTTT; CDR3aa: CASSVSDRAEHSPLHF; j_gene: TRBJ1-6; v_gene: TRBV9; d_gene: TRBD1; len: 16; abundance: NA
CDR3nt: TGTGCCAGCAGCACTCGACAGCGATACGAGCAGTACTTC; CDR3aa: CASSTRQRYEQYF; j_gene: TRBJ2-7; v_gene: TRBV28; d_gene: NA; len: 13; abundance: NA
CDR3nt: TGTGCCAGCAGCTTGCTTTACACAGATACGCAGTATTTT; CDR3aa: CASSLLYTDTQYF; j_gene: TRBJ2-3; v_gene: TRBV13; d_gene: NA; len: 13; abundance: NA
CDR3nt: TGTGCCTACTCGACAGGGATGAACACTGAAGCTTTCTTT; CDR3aa: CAYSTGMNTEAFF; j_gene: TRBJ1-1; v_gene: TRBV30; d_gene: TRBD1; len: 13; abundance: NA
CDR3nt: TGTGCCAGCAGTGAGGGCAGTCCGAACACCGGGGAGCTGTTTTTT; CDR3aa: CASSEGSPNTGELFF; j_gene: TRBJ2-2; v_gene: TRBV2; d_gene: NA; len: 15; abundance: NA
CDR3nt: TGCAGTGCTAGAGATCCTCCAGGGGACACCTTC; CDR3aa: CSARDPPGDTF; j_gene: TRBJ1-2; v_gene: TRBV20-1; d_gene: NA; len: 11; abundance: NA
CDR3nt: TGTGCCAGCAGCGCCGATAGCGGGGGGCTAGAGAATGAGCAGTTCTTC; CDR3aa: CASSADSGGLENEQFF; j_gene: TRBJ2-1; v_gene: TRBV9; d_gene: TRBD2; len: 16; abundance: NA
CDR3nt: TGCGCCAGCAAGGTCGACTCTCCTCCCACGGAATGGTACTTC; CDR3aa: CASKVDSPPTEWYF; j_gene: TRBJ2-7; v_gene: TRBV5-1; d_gene: NA; len: 14; abundance: NA
CDR3nt: TGTGCCAGCAGCTTAGGAGGGGACAGGGGTGGAACTGAAGCTTTCTTT; CDR3aa: CASSLGGDRGGTEAFF; j_gene: TRBJ1-1; v_gene: TRBV13; d_gene: TRBD1; len: 16; abundance: few
CDR3nt: TGTGCCAGCATCGGGGGGAATGAAAAACTGTTTTTT; CDR3aa: CASIGGNEKLFF; j_gene: TRBJ1-4; v_gene: TRBV6-6; d_gene: NA; len: 12; abundance: NA
CDR3nt: TGCGCCAGCAGCCAAGAAATGGAGGGGTCGAGGACCCAGTACTTC; CDR3aa: CASSQEMEGSRTQYF; j_gene: TRBJ2-5; v_gene: TRBV4-3; d_gene: NA; len: 15; abundance: NA
CDR3nt: TGTGCCAGCAGCCCGCAGTTACCCGGTCAAGAGACCCAGTACTTC; CDR3aa: CASSPQLPGQETQYF; j_gene: TRBJ2-5; v_gene: TRBV7-8; d_gene: NA; len: 15; abundance: few
CDR3nt: TGTGCCAGCAGCGTAGGTCCCCTGGGTGTTCAGCCCCAGCATTTT; CDR3aa: CASSVGPLGVQPQHF; j_gene: TRBJ1-5; v_gene: TRBV9; d_gene: NA; len: 15; abundance: few
CDR3nt: TGTGCCAGCAGCTCAACGTACAGCGGTCAAGAGACCCAGTACTTC; CDR3aa: CASSSTYSGQETQYF; j_gene: TRBJ2-5; v_gene: TRBV7-9; d_gene: NA; len: 15; abundance: NA
CDR3nt: TGTGCCAGCAGCTTGAGCAGGGTTGATTACGAGCAGTACTTC; CDR3aa: CASSLSRVDYEQYF; j_gene: TRBJ2-7; v_gene: TRBV7-2; d_gene: NA; len: 14; abundance: NA
CDR3nt: TGTGCCAGCAGTTACTCTTCCGGGAACTATGGCTACACCTTC; CDR3aa: CASSYSSGNYGYTF; j_gene: TRBJ1-2; v_gene: TRBV6-5; d_gene: NA; len: 14; abundance: once
CDR3nt: TGCGCCAGCAGCCAAGATCGGGGTAAAGGGGCCGGGGAGCTGTTTTTT; CDR3aa: CASSQDRGKGAGELFF; j_gene: TRBJ2-2; v_gene: TRBV4-3; d_gene: NA; len: 16; abundance: few
CDR3nt: TGCGCCAGCAGCCAAGAATTAGCGGGGGGCACAGATACGCAGTATTTT; CDR3aa: CASSQELAGGTDTQYF; j_gene: TRBJ2-3; v_gene: TRBV4-3; d_gene: TRBD2; len: 16; abundance: once
CDR3nt: TGTGCCAGTAGTTGGACAGGGCAGGGGGATCAGCCCCAGCATTTT; CDR3aa: CASSWTGQGDQPQHF; j_gene: TRBJ1-5; v_gene: TRBV19; d_gene: TRBD1; len: 15; abundance: few
CDR3nt: TGTGCCAGTAGTTGGGACAGGGTAAAAGCCGGCACCGGGGAGCTGTTTTTT; CDR3aa: CASSWDRVKAGTGELFF; j_gene: TRBJ2-2; v_gene: TRBV19; d_gene: TRBD1; len: 17; abundance: NA
CDR3nt: TGTGCCTGGAGTCTCCGGGGGGGGAGCACAGATACGCAGTATTTT; CDR3aa: CAWSLRGGSTDTQYF; j_gene: TRBJ2-3; v_gene: TRBV30; d_gene: TRBD2; len: 15; abundance: NA
CDR3nt: TGTGCCTGGAGCCAAACATCTGAGCAGTTCTTC; CDR3aa: CAWSQTSEQFF; j_gene: TRBJ2-1; v_gene: TRBV30; d_gene: NA; len: 11; abundance: NA
CDR3nt: TGTGCCAGCAGCTTAGGACTAGCGGTAGAGCAGTTCTTC; CDR3aa: CASSLGLAVEQFF; j_gene: TRBJ2-1; v_gene: TRBV7-9; d_gene: TRBD2; len: 13; abundance: NA
CDR3nt: TGTGCCTGGAGTGGGTGGGACAGCTCTGGGGCCAACGTCCTGACTTTC; CDR3aa: CAWSGWDSSGANVLTF; j_gene: TRBJ2-6; v_gene: TRBV30; d_gene: TRBD1; len: 16; abundance: NA
CDR3nt: TGTGCCAGCAGCTCACAGGGGACAGGGGGAGGCTACACCTTC; CDR3aa: CASSSQGTGGGYTF; j_gene: TRBJ1-2; v_gene: TRBV7-9; d_gene: TRBD1; len: 14; abundance: NA
CDR3nt: TGTGCCAGCAGCGTAATAGACCTCATGCCTGGCAATGAGCAGTTCTTC; CDR3aa: CASSVIDLMPGNEQFF; j_gene: TRBJ2-1; v_gene: TRBV7-9; d_gene: NA; len: 16; abundance: few
CDR3nt: TGCGCCAGCAGCCAAGGTTACCCTCCGGGTGCTTTCTTT; CDR3aa: CASSQGYPPGAFF; j_gene: TRBJ1-1; v_gene: TRBV4-3; d_gene: NA; len: 13; abundance: NA
CDR3nt: TGTGCCAGCAGCTTTCGACAGGTTCTGTTCTTC; CDR3aa: CASSFRQVLFF; j_gene: TRBJ2-1; v_gene: TRBV11-2; d_gene: NA; len: 11; abundance: NA
CDR3nt: TGTGCCACCAGCAGAGTCCCCTTAGACAGCGACTATGGCTACACCTTC; CDR3aa: CATSRVPLDSDYGYTF; j_gene: TRBJ1-2; v_gene: TRBV15; d_gene: NA; len: 16; abundance: NA
CDR3nt: TGTGCCAGCAGTTACGCGGGCCGCGAGCAGTACTTC; CDR3aa: CASSYAGREQYF; j_gene: TRBJ2-7; v_gene: TRBV6-5; d_gene: NA; len: 12; abundance: NA
CDR3nt: TGTGCCAGCAGCTCTGAGGACACTAACTATGGCTACACCTTC; CDR3aa: CASSSEDTNYGYTF; j_gene: TRBJ1-2; v_gene: TRBV11-2; d_gene: NA; len: 14; abundance: NA
CDR3nt: TGCAGCATCGCAGGGGTAGGAGAGACCCAGTACTTC; CDR3aa: CSIAGVGETQYF; j_gene: TRBJ2-5; v_gene: TRBV29-1; d_gene: NA; len: 12; abundance: few
CDR3nt: TGTGCCAGCGGTCGGTGGAGCTCCTACAATGAGCAGTTCTTC; CDR3aa: CASGRWSSYNEQFF; j_gene: TRBJ2-1; v_gene: TRBV6-5; d_gene: NA; len: 14; abundance: NA